The present entry profiles one T cell receptor (beta chain) with its context. Its antigen is undetermined. The sample comes from a study of graft-versus-host responses after intestinal transplantation. Turning to the study itself: All recipients were transplanted with multivisceral, liver-intestinal, or isolated intestinal grafts. Each patient got anti-thymocyte globulin induction, then tacrolimus and steroids for roughly 3 years. Study-level findings and limits: An association linked early post-transplant HvG declines with peak circulating GvH clone levels. Patients with graft-donor T cell macrochimerism had high graft-versus-host to host-versus-graft clonal ratios in allografts.

The protocol was immunoSEQ multiplex PCR, while the TCRdb copy is restricted to in-frame clones and leaves out a portion. Of about 88,000 clones in the sample, roughly 92% are singletons; the top ten hold about 0.3%. The clonotype originates from a human donor who received an intestinal transplant. The source was unstimulated CD4+ T cells sorted from spleen or lymph node cells, collected before intestinal transplant.

For the CDR3, the DNA is TGTGCCAGTAGTATGGGCAGGGGCTATGGCTACACCTTC. Translating gives CASSMGRGYGYTF. The chain uses TRBV19 and TRBJ1-2; tentatively, D is TRBD1 (6 bases). Germline loops: CDR1 LNHDA, CDR2 SQIVND (reference sequence). V lost 3 bases and J lost 4, with 9 bases in between. This CDR3 has 13 amino acids.